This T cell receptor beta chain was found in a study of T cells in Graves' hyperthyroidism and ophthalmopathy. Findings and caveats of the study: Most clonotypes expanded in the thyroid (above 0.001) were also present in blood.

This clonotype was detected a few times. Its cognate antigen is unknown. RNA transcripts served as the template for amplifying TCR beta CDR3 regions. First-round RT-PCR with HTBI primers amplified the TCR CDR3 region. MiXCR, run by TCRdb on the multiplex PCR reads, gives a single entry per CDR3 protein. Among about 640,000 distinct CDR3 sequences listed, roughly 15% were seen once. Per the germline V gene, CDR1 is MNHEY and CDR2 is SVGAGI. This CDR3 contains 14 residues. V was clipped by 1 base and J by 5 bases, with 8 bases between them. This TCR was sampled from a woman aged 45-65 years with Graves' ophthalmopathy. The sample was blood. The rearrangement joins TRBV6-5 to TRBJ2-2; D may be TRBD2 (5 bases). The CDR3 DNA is TGTGCCAGCAGTTACTGGGGAGAAACCGGGGAGCTGTTTTTT. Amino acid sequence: CASSYWGETGELFF.